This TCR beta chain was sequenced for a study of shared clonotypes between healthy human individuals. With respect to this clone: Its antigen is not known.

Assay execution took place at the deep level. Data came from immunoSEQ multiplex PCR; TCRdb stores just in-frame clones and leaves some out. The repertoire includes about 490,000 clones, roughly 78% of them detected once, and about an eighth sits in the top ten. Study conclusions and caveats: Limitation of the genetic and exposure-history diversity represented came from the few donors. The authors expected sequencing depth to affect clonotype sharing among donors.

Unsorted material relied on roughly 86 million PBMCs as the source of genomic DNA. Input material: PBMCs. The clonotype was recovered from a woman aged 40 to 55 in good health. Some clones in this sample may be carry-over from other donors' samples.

This CDR3 is CASSEIGGTVYEQYF. The CDR3 DNA follows: TGTGCCAGCAGTGAAATAGGCGGGACAGTTTACGAGCAGTACTTC. The chain links TRBV25-1 to TRBJ2-7; perhaps TRBD1 as D (7 bases). CDR3 size: 15 residues. V lost 2 bases, J lost 4 bases, and 15 bases lay in between. Germline CDR1 is MGHDK and CDR2 is SYGVNS.